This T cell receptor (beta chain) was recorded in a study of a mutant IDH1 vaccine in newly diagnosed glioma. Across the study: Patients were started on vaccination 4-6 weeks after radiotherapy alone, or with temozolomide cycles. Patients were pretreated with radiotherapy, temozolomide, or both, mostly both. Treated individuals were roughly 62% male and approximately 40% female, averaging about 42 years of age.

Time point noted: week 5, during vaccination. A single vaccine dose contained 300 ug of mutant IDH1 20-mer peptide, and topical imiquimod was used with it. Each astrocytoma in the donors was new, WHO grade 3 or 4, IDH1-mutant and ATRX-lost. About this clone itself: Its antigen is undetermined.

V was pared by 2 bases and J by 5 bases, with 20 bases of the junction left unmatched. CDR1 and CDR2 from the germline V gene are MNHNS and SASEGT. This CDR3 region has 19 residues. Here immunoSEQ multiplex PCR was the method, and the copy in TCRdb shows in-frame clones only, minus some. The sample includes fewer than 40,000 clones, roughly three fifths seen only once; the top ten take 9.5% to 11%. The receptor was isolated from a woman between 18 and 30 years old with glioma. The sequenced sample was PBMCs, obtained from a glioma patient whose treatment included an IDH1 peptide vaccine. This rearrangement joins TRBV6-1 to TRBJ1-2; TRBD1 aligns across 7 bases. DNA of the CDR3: TGTGCCAGCAGTGAAATCCTGGACAGGCGAAAACTCAAGGGGTATGGCTACACCTTC. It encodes CASSEILDRRKLKGYGYTF.